Each of the 29 T cell receptor beta chains below was sequenced from the same sample in a study of shared clonotypes between healthy human individuals. Produced via immunoSEQ multiplex PCR; TCRdb's table is partial and in-frame only. The sample carries under 850,000 clones, 55% to 80% recorded once. The specimen was memory CD4+ T cells sorted from blood. Subset of the sample: CD45RA-negative fraction. Receptors originate from a woman under 40 in good health.

The V call is TRBV6-5, the J call TRBJ1-1; D unresolved. The CDR3 is made up of 11 amino acids. In germline, CDR1 is MNHEY, CDR2 SVGAGI. The CDR3 sequence: CAGRSSTEAFF. For the CDR3, the DNA is TGTGCGGGCAGGTCGAGCACTGAAGCTTTCTTT.

The chain uses TRBV14 and TRBJ2-2; 11 nucleotides match TRBD1. The CDR3 has 14 residues. V shed 4 bases, J shed 5 bases, and the junction held 0 bases outside the gene matches. CDR1 is SGHDN, CDR2 FVKESK, per germline. The CDR3 reads CASSRDRGTGELFF. CDR3 bases: TGTGCCAGCAGCCGGGACAGGGGGACCGGGGAGCTGTTTTTT.

This clone was detected only once. Additional DNA sequences in this sample encode the identical CDR3. This CDR3 is CASSRRREAFF. The CDR3 nucleotides are TGTGCCAGCAGTCGTCGCAGGGAAGCTTTCTTT. The V and J genes are TRBV28 and TRBJ1-1; no definite D call. CDR3 size: 11 residues. Between the trimmed V and J ends, which lost 5 bases and 8 bases, there was a span of 9 bases. Germline CDR1 and CDR2: MDHEN and SYDVKM.

There are a few counts of this clone. This chain joins TRBV27 and TRBJ2-7; D might be TRBD2 (6 bases). Germline loops: CDR1 MNHEY, CDR2 SMNVEV (reference sequence). V lost 4 bases, J lost 4 bases, and 20 bases lay in between. The CDR3 loop spans 16 amino acids. The CDR3 spells CASSSLLAPKPYEQYF. CDR3 nucleotide sequence: TGTGCCAGCAGTTCCCTCCTAGCGCCCAAACCTTACGAGCAGTACTTC.

The rearrangement uses TRBV7-8 and TRBJ2-5; D not certain. V dropped 6 bases and J dropped 5 bases, with 16 bases sitting between them. CDR1 and CDR2 (germline): SGHVS, FQNEAQ. The CDR3 loop spans 14 amino acids. The CDR3 spells CASRFLRSHETQYF. The CDR3 DNA reads TGTGCCAGCAGATTCCTTAGATCTCATGAGACCCAGTACTTC.

The chain carries TRBV7-9 and TRBJ1-2; D is undetermined. Deletions cut 0 bases from V and 4 bases from J, with 6 bases between. CDR1 is SEHNR and CDR2 is FQNEAQ in the germline V gene (reference sequence). The length of the CDR3 is 13 residues. The CDR3 sequence is CASSLAGIYGYTF. Written as DNA, the CDR3 is TGTGCCAGCAGCTTAGCGGGCATCTATGGCTACACCTTC.

This clone appeared a single time. The V gene is TRBV9, the J gene TRBJ2-3; D possibly matches TRBD1 or TRBD2 (5 bases each). Germline V CDR1 and CDR2: SGDLS, YYNGEE. Between the trimmed V and J ends, which lost 1 base and 0 bases, there was a span of 15 bases. CDR3 length: 17 residues. The CDR3 nucleotides read TGTGCCAGCAGCGTATCAAGTCGGGGCAGAAGCACAGATACGCAGTATTTT. Translating it yields CASSVSSRGRSTDTQYF.

This clone was found once. The chain employs TRBV19 and TRBJ2-5, with D maybe TRBD1 (6 bases). The V gene's germline CDR1 is LNHDA and CDR2 SQIVND (reference sequence). CDR3 length equals 16 residues. Trimming took off 1 base at V and 1 base at J, with 13 bases between the two ends. The CDR3: CASSIGKTGIQETQYF. CDR3 nucleotide sequence: TGTGCCAGTAGTATAGGGAAGACAGGAATCCAAGAGACCCAGTACTTC.

The sample holds one count of this clone. The chain carries TRBV7-2 and TRBJ2-2, with D possibly matching TRBD1 (6 bases). The CDR3 is 16 residues long. Trimming took off 5 bases at V and 1 base at J, with 14 bases between the two ends. Germline loops: CDR1 SGHTA, CDR2 FQGNSA. The CDR3 DNA reads as TGTGCCAGCAGCCTCGGACAGAGCTTGAACACCGGGGAGCTGTTTTTT. It translates to CASSLGQSLNTGELFF. Filled out from reference TRBV7-2 and TRBJ2-2, the complete variable domain reads GAGVSQSPSNKVTEKGKDVELRCDPISGHTALYWYRQSLGQGLEFLIYFQGNSAPDKSGLPSDRFSAERTGGSVSTLTIQRTQQEDSAVYLCASSLGQSLNTGELFFGEGSRLTVL.

This chain joins TRBV9 and TRBJ2-2, with unresolved D. Per germline, CDR1 SGDLS and CDR2 YYNGEE. CDR3 length: 14 amino acids. V dropped 2 bases and J dropped 2 bases, with 7 bases sitting between them. CDR3 in amino acids: CASSVGGNTGELFF. The CDR3 DNA reads as TGTGCCAGCAGCGTGGGTGGTAACACCGGGGAGCTGTTTTTT. The full variable domain, in which reference TRBV9 and TRBJ2-2 provide the parts outside the CDR3, is DSGVTQTPKHLITATGQRVTLRCSPRSGDLSVYWYQQSLDQGLQFLIQYYNGEERAKGNILERFSAQQFPDLHSELNLSSLELGDSALYFCASSVGGNTGELFFGEGSRLTVL.

The V gene is TRBV30, the J gene TRBJ1-2; 8 bases are a match to TRBD1. The V segment lost 2 bases and the J segment 4 bases; nucleotides outside the gene matches: 3. This CDR3 has 13 residues. Germline V CDR1 and CDR2: GTSNPN, SVGIG (reference sequence). The CDR3 DNA reads as TGTGCCTGGAGTTTAGGACAGGGCTATGGCTACACCTTC. Protein sequence: CAWSLGQGYGYTF.

The V gene is TRBV5-1, the J gene TRBJ2-3; 7 bases are shared with TRBD2. Germline loops: CDR1 SGHRS, CDR2 YFSETQ. This CDR3 spans 15 amino acids. J lost 0 bases, V lost 3 bases, and 4 bases had no gene match. CDR3 region: CASSSAGVSTDTQYF. The CDR3 DNA reads as TGCGCCAGCAGCTCGGCGGGGGTTAGCACAGATACGCAGTATTTT. The whole variable domain, filled in from reference TRBV5-1 and TRBJ2-3, reads KAGVTQTPRYLIKTRGQQVTLSCSPISGHRSVSWYQQTPGQGLQFLFEYFSETQRNKGNFPGRFSGRQFSNSRSEMNVSTLELGDSALYLCASSSAGVSTDTQYFGPGTRLTVL.

CDR3 bases: TGTGCCACCAGCAGAGATCGGGGGTCTAATGAAAAACTGTTTTTT. It encodes CATSRDRGSNEKLFF. The chain is built from TRBV15 and TRBJ1-4, with D possibly being TRBD1 (5 bases). The germline V gene encodes CDR1 LNHNV and CDR2 YYDKDF (reference sequence). V lost 0 bases to trimming and J lost 3 bases, with 8 bases between them. The CDR3 loop spans 15 amino acids.

This clone was seen a single time. This chain joins TRBV19 and TRBJ1-2; 7 positions agree with TRBD1. The J segment lost 0 bases and the V segment lost 4 bases, leaving 8 bases of the junction unmatched. The CDR3 consists of 16 residues. CDR1 and CDR2 (germline): LNHDA, SQIVND (reference sequence). DNA for the CDR3: TGTGCCAGTAGTAGACAGGGCGGGATGTCTAACTATGGCTACACCTTC. Amino acid sequence: CASSRQGGMSNYGYTF. Together with reference TRBV19 and TRBJ1-2, the CDR3 gives the full variable domain: DGGITQSPKYLFRKEGQNVTLSCEQNLNHDAMYWYRQDPGQGLRLIYYSQIVNDFQKGDIAEGYSVSREKKESFPLTVTSAQKNPTAFYLCASSRQGGMSNYGYTFGSGTRLTVV.

This clone was recorded many times. The chain carries TRBV18 and TRBJ2-3, with D unresolved. With 7 bases removed from V and 2 bases from J, the gap between germline ends came to 10 bases. This CDR3 spans 13 amino acids. The germline V gene has CDR1 KGHSH and CDR2 LQKENI. The CDR3 nucleotides read TGTGCCAGCTACACCCGCCCCACAGATACGCAGTATTTT. Its protein is CASYTRPTDTQYF.

J is TRBJ1-5 and V is TRBV19, with D possibly being TRBD1 (5 bases). Germline V gives CDR1 LNHDA, CDR2 SQIVND (reference sequence). Between the trimmed V and J ends, which lost 1 base and 7 bases, there was a span of 20 bases. The CDR3 extends over 17 amino acids. The CDR3 sequence: CASSIGLPPDTRQPQHF. The CDR3 DNA follows: TGTGCCAGTAGTATAGGCCTCCCCCCGGACACCAGGCAGCCCCAGCATTTT.

On this clone: Given a much more abundant clone one base away, this may be a read error. The chain's CDR3 is CASSPQGAHTEAFF. CDR3 nucleotides: TGTGCCAGCTCACCCCAGGGGGCTCACACTGAAGCTTTCTTT. The genes are TRBV18 and TRBJ1-1; TRBD1 matches 8 bases. Germline CDR1 reads KGHSH; CDR2 reads LQKENI. This CDR3 has 14 residues. After removal of 3 bases from V and 3 bases from J, the junction contained 3 bases not matched to a gene.

This clone has more than one count but fewer than ten. J is TRBJ2-2 and V is TRBV7-3, with no clear D. The CDR3 loop spans 15 amino acids. Trimming pared 1 base from V and 5 bases from J, leaving 11 bases between. Germline V gene sequence: CDR1 SGHTA, CDR2 FQGTGA. The CDR3 loop reads CASSLMPESTGELFF. The CDR3 coding sequence is TGTGCCAGCAGCTTAATGCCTGAGTCGACCGGGGAGCTGTTTTTT.

Regarding this clone: This sample includes further DNA sequences coding for the same CDR3. The rearrangement links TRBV5-1 to TRBJ2-5; no clear D. The CDR3 covers 12 residues. Germline V CDR1 and CDR2: SGHRS, YFSETQ. Trimming cost V 4 bases and J 2 bases, with 6 bases left between them. This chain's CDR3 is CASSIGQETQYF. The CDR3 DNA sequence: TGCGCCAGCAGCATCGGGCAAGAGACCCAGTACTTC.

The genes are TRBV28 and TRBJ2-7; D may be TRBD1 or TRBD2 (5 bases each). The germline V and J ends were trimmed by 5 bases and 12 bases, with 23 bases remaining between them. This CDR3 spans 14 amino acids. Germline lookup yields CDR1 MDHEN and CDR2 SYDVKM. The CDR3 DNA follows: TGTGCCAGCAGTACACCCACCCGGGACGGCCTCCGGTACTTC. The encoded protein is CASSTPTRDGLRYF.

This clone was observed many times. Other DNA sequences from this sample encode an identical CDR3 as well. The genes are TRBV27 and TRBJ2-5, with 14 bases matching TRBD2. The V and J ends lost 6 bases and 4 bases, in that order; junction bases with no gene match: 4. Germline CDR1 and CDR2: MNHEY and SMNVEV (reference sequence). CDR3 length: 15 amino acids. CDR3 sequence: CASSRGLAGGETQYF. CDR3 DNA: TGTGCCAGCAGCCGTGGACTAGCGGGGGGAGAGACCCAGTACTTC.

This chain links TRBV6-5 with TRBJ1-2; 9 bases match TRBD1. This CDR3 has 12 amino acids. V lost 5 bases and J lost 7; bases outside the gene matches: 2. CDR1 MNHEY and CDR2 SVGAGI come from the germline V gene. DNA for the CDR3: TGTGCCAGCAGTGGGGACAGGGCTGGCTACACCTTC. It yields the protein CASSGDRAGYTF.

This clone was detected only once. This chain links TRBV27 with TRBJ2-7, with TRBD2 as a possible D gene (6 bases). The germline CDR1 and CDR2 sequences are MNHEY and SMNVEV (reference sequence). The CDR3 consists of 15 residues. V shed 2 bases and J shed 5 bases, with 16 bases lying between them. DNA for the CDR3: TGTGCCAGCAGTTTACTGGGTAAGGGACTGAACGAGCAGTACTTC. Residues: CASSLLGKGLNEQYF.

The V call is TRBV11-3, the J call TRBJ1-1; D call uncertain. Germline CDR1 is SGHNT and CDR2 is YENEEA. V was trimmed by 0 bases and J by 8 bases, leaving 10 bases between them. CDR3 length equals 13 residues. CDR3 amino acids: CASSLDLAAEAFF. CDR3 DNA: TGTGCCAGCAGCTTAGATCTGGCAGCGGAAGCTTTCTTT.

J is TRBJ2-2 and V is TRBV11-2; a possible D gene is TRBD2 (5 bases). The CDR3 is 17 residues long. Trimming took 5 bases from V and 0 from J, leaving 16 bases between them. The germline V gene encodes CDR1 SGHAT and CDR2 FQNNGV. The CDR3 region has the DNA TGTGCCAGCAGCGGGCGAGGGCGGGCTTCGAACACCGGGGAGCTGTTTTTT. Amino acid sequence: CASSGRGRASNTGELFF.

This clone was observed a single time. The chain uses TRBV6-6 and TRBJ1-2, with 11 bases fitting TRBD1. The CDR3 has 15 amino acids. Looked up from germline, CDR1 is MNHNY and CDR2 is SVGAGI (reference sequence). V dropped 5 bases and J dropped 2; count of bases not matched to a gene: 4. The CDR3 loop reads CASSKRDRGNYGYTF. For the CDR3, the DNA is TGTGCCAGCAGTAAGCGGGACAGGGGGAACTATGGCTACACCTTC.

V is TRBV19 and J is TRBJ1-1, with a tentative D call TRBD1 (6 bases). This CDR3 is 16 amino acids long. Between the trimmed V and J ends, which lost 5 bases and 0 bases, there was a span of 16 bases. Germline V CDR1 and CDR2: LNHDA, SQIVND (reference sequence). The CDR3 here is CASSLSGAAMNTEAFF. For the CDR3, the DNA is TGTGCCAGTAGTCTCTCAGGGGCCGCTATGAACACTGAAGCTTTCTTT.

The rearrangement links TRBV19 to TRBJ2-1; D ambiguous. CDR1 is LNHDA and CDR2 is SQIVND in the germline V gene (reference sequence). The CDR3 has 13 residues. V was pared by 5 bases and J by 8 bases, with 13 bases between. The chain's CDR3 is CASSVQQSHEQFF. CDR3 DNA sequence: TGTGCCAGTAGTGTCCAGCAATCCCATGAGCAGTTCTTC. Supplemented by reference TRBV19 and TRBJ2-1, the full variable domain reads DGGITQSPKYLFRKEGQNVTLSCEQNLNHDAMYWYRQDPGQGLRLIYYSQIVNDFQKGDIAEGYSVSREKKESFPLTVTSAQKNPTAFYLCASSVQQSHEQFFGPGTRLTVL.

The chain has TRBV28 and TRBJ2-2; TRBD1 might be the D (5 bases). This CDR3 comprises 14 residues. Germline V gene sequence: CDR1 MDHEN, CDR2 SYDVKM. The V end was cut by 2 bases, the J end by 6 bases, with 10 bases between. DNA for the CDR3: TGTGCCAGCAGTTTAACAGGTCCTTCCGGGGAGCTGTTTTTT. The encoded protein is CASSLTGPSGELFF.